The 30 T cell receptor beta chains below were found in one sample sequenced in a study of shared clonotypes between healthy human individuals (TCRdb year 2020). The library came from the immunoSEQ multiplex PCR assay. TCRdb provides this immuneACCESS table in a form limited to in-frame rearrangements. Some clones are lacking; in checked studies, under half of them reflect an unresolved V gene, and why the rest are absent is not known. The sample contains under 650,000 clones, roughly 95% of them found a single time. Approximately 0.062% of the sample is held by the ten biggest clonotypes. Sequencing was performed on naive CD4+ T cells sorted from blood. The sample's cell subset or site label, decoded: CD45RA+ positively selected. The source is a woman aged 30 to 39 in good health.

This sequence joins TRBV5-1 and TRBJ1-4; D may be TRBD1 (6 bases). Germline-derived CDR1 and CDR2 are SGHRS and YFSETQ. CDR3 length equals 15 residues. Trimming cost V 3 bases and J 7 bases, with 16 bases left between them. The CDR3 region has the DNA TGCGCCAGCAGCTCTGGACAGAAAAATCTTGAAAAACTGTTTTTT. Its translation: CASSSGQKNLEKLFF.

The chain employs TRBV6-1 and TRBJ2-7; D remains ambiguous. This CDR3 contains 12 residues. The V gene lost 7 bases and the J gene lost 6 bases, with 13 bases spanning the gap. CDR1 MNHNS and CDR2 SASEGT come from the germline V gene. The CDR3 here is CASKWPRGEQYF. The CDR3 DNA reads TGTGCCAGCAAGTGGCCTAGAGGCGAGCAGTACTTC.

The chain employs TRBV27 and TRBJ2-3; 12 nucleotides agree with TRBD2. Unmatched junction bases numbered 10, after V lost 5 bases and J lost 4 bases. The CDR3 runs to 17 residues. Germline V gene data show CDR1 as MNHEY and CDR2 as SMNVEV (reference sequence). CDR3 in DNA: TGTGCCAGCAGTCCGCAGACTAGCGGGAGTTTCCCAGATACGCAGTATTTT. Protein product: CASSPQTSGSFPDTQYF.

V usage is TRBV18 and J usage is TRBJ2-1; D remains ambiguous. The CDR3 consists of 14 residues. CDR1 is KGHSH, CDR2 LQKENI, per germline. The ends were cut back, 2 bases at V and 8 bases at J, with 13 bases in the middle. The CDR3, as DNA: TGTGCCAGCTCACCAAGAGTGGGGTTGGATGAGCAGTTCTTC. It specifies CASSPRVGLDEQFF.

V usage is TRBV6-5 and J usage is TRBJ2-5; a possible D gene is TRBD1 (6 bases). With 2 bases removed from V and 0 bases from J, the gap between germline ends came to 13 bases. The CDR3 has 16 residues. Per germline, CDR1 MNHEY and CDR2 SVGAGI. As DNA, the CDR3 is TGTGCCAGCAGTTACCAGGGACACCGGTACCAAGAGACCCAGTACTTC. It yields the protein CASSYQGHRYQETQYF.

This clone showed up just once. As DNA, the CDR3 is TGTGCCAGCAGCTTGTCAGGGAGGTTTTATGGCTACACCTTC. Translated, it gives CASSLSGRFYGYTF. This chain links TRBV5-6 with TRBJ1-2; possibly TRBD1 for D (5 bases). Deletions cut 1 base from V and 5 bases from J, with 12 bases between. This CDR3 comprises 14 residues. Germline CDR1 SGHDT, CDR2 YYEEEE.

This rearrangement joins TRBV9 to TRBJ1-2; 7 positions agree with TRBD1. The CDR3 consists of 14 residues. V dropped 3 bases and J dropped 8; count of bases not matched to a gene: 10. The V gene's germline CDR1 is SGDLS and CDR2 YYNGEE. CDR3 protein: CASSARQGRGGYTF. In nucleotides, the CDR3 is TGTGCCAGCAGCGCCCGACAGGGTCGGGGGGGCTACACCTTC.

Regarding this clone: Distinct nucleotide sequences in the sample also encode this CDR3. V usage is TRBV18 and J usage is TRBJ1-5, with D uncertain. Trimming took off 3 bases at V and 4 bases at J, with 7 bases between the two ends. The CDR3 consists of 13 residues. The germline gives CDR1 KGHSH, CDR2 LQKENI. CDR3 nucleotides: TGTGCCAGCTCACCGGGAGGGAATCAGCCCCAGCATTTT. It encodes CASSPGGNQPQHF.

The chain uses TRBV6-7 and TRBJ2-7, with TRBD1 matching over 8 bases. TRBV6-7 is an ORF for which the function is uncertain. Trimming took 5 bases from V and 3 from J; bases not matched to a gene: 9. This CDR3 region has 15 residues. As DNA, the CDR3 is TGTGCCAGCAGTCAATCGGGACAGGCCGACTACGAGCAGTACTTC. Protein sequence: CASSQSGQADYEQYF.

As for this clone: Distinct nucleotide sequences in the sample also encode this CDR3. The CDR3 DNA follows: TGCGCCAGCAGCTTAGCGGGAGGGCCTTACGAGCAGTACTTC. This encodes CASSLAGGPYEQYF. The chain recombines TRBV5-1 with TRBJ2-7, with 10 bases fitting TRBD2. The CDR3 totals 14 residues. Trimming cost V 2 bases and J 4 bases; bases outside gene matches: 3. The germline V gene has CDR1 SGHRS and CDR2 YFSETQ.

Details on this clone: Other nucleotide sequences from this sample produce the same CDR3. CDR3 region: CASSSGQLQETQYF. The CDR3 DNA reads TGTGCCAGCAGTTCAGGTCAGCTGCAAGAGACCCAGTACTTC. The J gene is TRBJ2-5, the V gene TRBV28; D not certain. V was shortened by 4 bases and J by 2 bases, with 11 bases between the two germline ends. The CDR3 is 14 amino acids. Germline V gene sequence: CDR1 MDHEN, CDR2 SYDVKM.

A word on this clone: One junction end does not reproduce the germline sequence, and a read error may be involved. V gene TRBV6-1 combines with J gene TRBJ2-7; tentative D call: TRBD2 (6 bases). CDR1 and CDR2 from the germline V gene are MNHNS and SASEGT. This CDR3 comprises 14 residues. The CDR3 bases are TGTGCCAGCAGTGAACGCAAAGGGTTATACGGGGACTGGTTC. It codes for CASSERKGLYGDWF.

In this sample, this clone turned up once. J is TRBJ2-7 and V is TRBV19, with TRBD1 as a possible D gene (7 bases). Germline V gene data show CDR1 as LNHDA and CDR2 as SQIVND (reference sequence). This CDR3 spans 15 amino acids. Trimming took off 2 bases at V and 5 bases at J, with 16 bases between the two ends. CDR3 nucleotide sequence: TGTGCCAGTAGTATAAGGAGGGACAGTTTCCACGAGCAGTACTTC. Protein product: CASSIRRDSFHEQYF.

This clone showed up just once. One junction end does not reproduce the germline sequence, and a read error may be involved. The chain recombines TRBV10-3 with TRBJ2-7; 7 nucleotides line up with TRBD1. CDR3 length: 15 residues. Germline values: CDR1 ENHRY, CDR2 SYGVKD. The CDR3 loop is CAIREFDRDGDEQYF. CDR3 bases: TGTGCCATCAGAGAGTTCGACAGGGACGGAGACGAGCAGTACTTC.

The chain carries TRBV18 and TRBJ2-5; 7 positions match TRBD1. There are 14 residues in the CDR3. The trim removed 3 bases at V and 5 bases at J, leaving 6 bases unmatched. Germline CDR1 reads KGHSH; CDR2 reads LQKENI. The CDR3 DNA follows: TGTGCCAGCTCACCGGTCGACAGGGCGGAGACCCAGTACTTC. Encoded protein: CASSPVDRAETQYF.

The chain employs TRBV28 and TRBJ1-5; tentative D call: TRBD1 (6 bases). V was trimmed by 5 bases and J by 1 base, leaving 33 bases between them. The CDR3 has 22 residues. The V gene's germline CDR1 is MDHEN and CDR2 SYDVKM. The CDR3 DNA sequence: TGTGCCAGCAGTCCAAGGCGTAAAACCGGGACACTATCACACGGCAGCAATCAGCCCCAGCATTTT. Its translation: CASSPRRKTGTLSHGSNQPQHF.

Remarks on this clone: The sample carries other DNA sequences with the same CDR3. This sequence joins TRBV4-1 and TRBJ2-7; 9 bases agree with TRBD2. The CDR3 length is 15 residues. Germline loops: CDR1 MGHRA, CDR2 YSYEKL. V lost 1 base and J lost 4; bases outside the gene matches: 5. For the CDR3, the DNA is TGCGCCAGCAGCCAAGTATTAGCGGGAGTTTACGAGCAGTACTTC. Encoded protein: CASSQVLAGVYEQYF.

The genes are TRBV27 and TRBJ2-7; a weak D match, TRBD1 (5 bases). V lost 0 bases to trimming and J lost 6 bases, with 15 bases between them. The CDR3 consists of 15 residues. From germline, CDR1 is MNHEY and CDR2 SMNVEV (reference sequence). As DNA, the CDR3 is TGTGCCAGCAGTTTATCGCAGACAGAGACGTCCGAGCAGTACTTC. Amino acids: CASSLSQTETSEQYF.

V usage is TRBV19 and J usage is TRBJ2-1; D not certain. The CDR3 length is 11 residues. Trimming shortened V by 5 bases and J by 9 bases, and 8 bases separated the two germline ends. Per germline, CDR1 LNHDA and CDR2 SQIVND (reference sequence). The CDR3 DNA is TGTGCCAGTAGTTTTAGGGTTGAGCAGTTCTTC. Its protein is CASSFRVEQFF.

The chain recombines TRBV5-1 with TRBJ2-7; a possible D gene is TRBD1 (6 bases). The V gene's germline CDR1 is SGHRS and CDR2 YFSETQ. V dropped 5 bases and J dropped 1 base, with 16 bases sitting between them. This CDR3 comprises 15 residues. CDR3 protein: CASRPSRDNSYEQYF. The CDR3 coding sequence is TGCGCCAGCAGACCGTCCCGGGACAATTCCTACGAGCAGTACTTC. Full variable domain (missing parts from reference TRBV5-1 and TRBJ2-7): KAGVTQTPRYLIKTRGQQVTLSCSPISGHRSVSWYQQTPGQGLQFLFEYFSETQRNKGNFPGRFSGRQFSNSRSEMNVSTLELGDSALYLCASRPSRDNSYEQYFGPGTRLTVT.

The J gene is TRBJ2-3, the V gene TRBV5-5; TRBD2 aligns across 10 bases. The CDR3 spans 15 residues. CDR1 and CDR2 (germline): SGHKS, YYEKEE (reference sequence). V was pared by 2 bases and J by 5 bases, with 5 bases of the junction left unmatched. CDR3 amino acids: CASSLLAGTQDTQYF. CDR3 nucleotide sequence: TGTGCCAGCAGCTTACTAGCGGGGACCCAAGATACGCAGTATTTT.

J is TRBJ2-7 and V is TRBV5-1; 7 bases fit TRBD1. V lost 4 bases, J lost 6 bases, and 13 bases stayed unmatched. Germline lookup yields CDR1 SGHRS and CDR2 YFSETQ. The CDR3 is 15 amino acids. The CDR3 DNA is TGCGCCAGCAGCCAAACATCTGGGACAGTTAGCGAGCAGTACTTC. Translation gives CASSQTSGTVSEQYF.

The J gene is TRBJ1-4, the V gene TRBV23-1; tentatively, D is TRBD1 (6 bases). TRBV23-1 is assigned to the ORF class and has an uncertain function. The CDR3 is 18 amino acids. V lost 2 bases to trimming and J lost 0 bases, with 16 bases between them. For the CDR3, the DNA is TGCGCCAGCAGTCAACGTGACAGGAGGAAGTCAACTAATGAAAAACTGTTTTTT. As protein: CASSQRDRRKSTNEKLFF.

CDR3: CASSTLGVGARAFF. The CDR3 bases are TGTGCCAGTAGTACCCTGGGAGTGGGGGCGCGAGCTTTCTTT. The chain carries TRBV19 and TRBJ1-1, with a weak D call TRBD1 (6 bases). Per the germline V gene, CDR1 is LNHDA and CDR2 is SQIVND (reference sequence). V was pared by 4 bases and J by 10 bases, with 19 bases between. This CDR3 is built from 14 residues.

CDR3 nucleotide sequence: TGCGCCAGCAGTCAATTATTGACGGAACCCTACGAGCAGTACTTC. Its translation: CASSQLLTEPYEQYF. J is TRBJ2-7 and V is TRBV23-1, with D unclear. TRBV23-1 is labeled an ORF, and its function is uncertain. V was pared by 1 base and J by 2 bases, with 12 bases between. The CDR3 has 15 residues.

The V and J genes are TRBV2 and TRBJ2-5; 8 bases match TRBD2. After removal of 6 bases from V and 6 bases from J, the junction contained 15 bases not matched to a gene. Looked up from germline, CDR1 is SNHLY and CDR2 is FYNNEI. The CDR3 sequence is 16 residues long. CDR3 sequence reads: CASSGGLGQRVKTQYF. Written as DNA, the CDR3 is TGTGCCAGCAGCGGGGGACTAGGGCAGAGGGTTAAGACCCAGTACTTC.

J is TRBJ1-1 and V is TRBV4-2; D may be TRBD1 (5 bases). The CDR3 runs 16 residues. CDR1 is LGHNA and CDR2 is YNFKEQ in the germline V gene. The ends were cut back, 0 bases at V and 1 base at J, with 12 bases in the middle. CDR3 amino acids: CASSQDRTRKNTEAFF. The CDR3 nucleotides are TGTGCCAGCAGCCAAGATCGGACACGTAAGAACACTGAAGCTTTCTTT.

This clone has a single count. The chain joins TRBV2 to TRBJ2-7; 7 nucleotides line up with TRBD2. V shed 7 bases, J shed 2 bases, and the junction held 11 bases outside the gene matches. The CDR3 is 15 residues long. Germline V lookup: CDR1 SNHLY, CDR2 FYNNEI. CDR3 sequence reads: CASIDLAGEAYEQYF. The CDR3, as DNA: TGTGCCAGCATCGACCTGGCGGGAGAGGCCTACGAGCAGTACTTC. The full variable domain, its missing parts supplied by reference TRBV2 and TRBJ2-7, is EPEVTQTPSHQVTQMGQEVILRCVPISNHLYFYWYRQILGQKVEFLVSFYNNEISEKSEIFDDQFSVERPDGSNFTLKIRSTKLEDSAMYFCASIDLAGEAYEQYFGPGTRLTVT.

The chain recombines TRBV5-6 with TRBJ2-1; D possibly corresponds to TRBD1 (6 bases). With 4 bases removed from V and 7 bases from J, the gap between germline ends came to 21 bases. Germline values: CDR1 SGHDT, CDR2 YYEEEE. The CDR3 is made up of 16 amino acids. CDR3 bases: TGTGCCAGCAGCCCGGGGCCAGGGGTCATTTTAAATGAGCAGTTCTTC. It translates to CASSPGPGVILNEQFF.

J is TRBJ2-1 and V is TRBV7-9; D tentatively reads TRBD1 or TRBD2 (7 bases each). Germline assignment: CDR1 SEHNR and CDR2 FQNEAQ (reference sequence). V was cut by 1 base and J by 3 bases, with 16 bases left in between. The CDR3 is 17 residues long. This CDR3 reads CASSLGGGGRGYNEQFF. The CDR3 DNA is TGTGCCAGCAGCTTAGGAGGGGGCGGGAGAGGCTACAATGAGCAGTTCTTC. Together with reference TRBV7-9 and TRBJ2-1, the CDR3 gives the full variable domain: DTGVSQNPRHKITKRGQNVTFRCDPISEHNRLYWYRQTLGQGPEFLTYFQNEAQLEKSRLLSDRFSAERPKGSFSTLEIQRTEQGDSAMYLCASSLGGGGRGYNEQFFGPGTRLTVL.